This TCR beta chain is from a study of T cells in Graves' hyperthyroidism and ophthalmopathy. Study results and caveats: Among clonotypes expanded in thyroid above 0.001, most were also found in blood.

The CDR3 regions of TCR beta were amplified from RNA transcripts. The HTBI set primed first-round TCR CDR3 RT-PCR. MiXCR, run by TCRdb on the multiplex PCR reads, gives a single entry per CDR3 protein. The sample includes fewer than 700,000 distinct CDR3 sequences, around 16% of them seen just once. This clonotype has just a few counts. Its cognate antigen is unknown. The hyperthyroidism patients had all been newly diagnosed, and their disease duration was under 2 months. Their ages ranged from 18 to 65 years. Exclusion followed for patients with uncontrolled infection, other autoimmune disease, pregnancy or lactation. The sequence came from a woman in her thirties with Graves' hyperthyroidism. Material: blood.

As DNA, the CDR3 is TGTGCCTTAGTTGGTACTGTCGACGAGCAGTACTTC. This encodes CALVGTVDEQYF. This chain joins TRBV12-5 and TRBJ2-7; no clear D. This CDR3 spans 12 amino acids. Germline V gene data show CDR1 as LGHNT and CDR2 as FRNRAP.